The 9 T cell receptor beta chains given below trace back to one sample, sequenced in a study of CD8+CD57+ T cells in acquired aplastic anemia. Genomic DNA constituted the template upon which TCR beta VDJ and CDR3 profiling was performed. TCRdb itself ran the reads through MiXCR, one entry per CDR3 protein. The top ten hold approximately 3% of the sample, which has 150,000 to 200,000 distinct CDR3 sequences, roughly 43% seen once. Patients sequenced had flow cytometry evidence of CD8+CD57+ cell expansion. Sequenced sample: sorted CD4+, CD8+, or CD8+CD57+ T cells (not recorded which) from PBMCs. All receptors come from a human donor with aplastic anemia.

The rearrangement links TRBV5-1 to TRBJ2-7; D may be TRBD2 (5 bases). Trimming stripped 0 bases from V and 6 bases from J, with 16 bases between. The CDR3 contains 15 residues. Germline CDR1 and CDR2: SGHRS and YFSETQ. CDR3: CASSLVEGAGIEQYF. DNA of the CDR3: TGCGCCAGCAGCTTGGTAGAGGGAGCCGGCATCGAGCAGTACTTC.

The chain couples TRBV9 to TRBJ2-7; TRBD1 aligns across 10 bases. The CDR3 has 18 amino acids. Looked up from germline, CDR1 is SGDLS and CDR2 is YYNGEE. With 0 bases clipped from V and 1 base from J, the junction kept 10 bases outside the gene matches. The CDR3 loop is CASSVEPTGTGASYEQYF. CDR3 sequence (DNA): TGTGCCAGCAGCGTAGAGCCGACGGGGACAGGGGCGTCCTACGAGCAGTACTTC.

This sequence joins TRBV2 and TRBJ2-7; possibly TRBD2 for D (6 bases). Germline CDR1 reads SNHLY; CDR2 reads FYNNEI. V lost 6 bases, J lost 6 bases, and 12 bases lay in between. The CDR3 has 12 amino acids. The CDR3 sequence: CASSHMGGEQYF. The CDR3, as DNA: TGTGCCAGCAGCCACATGGGGGGCGAGCAGTACTTC.

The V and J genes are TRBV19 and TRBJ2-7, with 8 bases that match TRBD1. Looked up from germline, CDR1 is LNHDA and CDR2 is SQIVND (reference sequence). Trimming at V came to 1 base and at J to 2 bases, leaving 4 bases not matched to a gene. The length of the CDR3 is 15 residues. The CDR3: CASSIAGQGTYEQYF. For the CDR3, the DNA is TGTGCCAGTAGTATAGCCGGACAGGGAACCTACGAGCAGTACTTC. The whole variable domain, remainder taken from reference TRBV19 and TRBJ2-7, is DGGITQSPKYLFRKEGQNVTLSCEQNLNHDAMYWYRQDPGQGLRLIYYSQIVNDFQKGDIAEGYSVSREKKESFPLTVTSAQKNPTAFYLCASSIAGQGTYEQYFGPGTRLTVT.

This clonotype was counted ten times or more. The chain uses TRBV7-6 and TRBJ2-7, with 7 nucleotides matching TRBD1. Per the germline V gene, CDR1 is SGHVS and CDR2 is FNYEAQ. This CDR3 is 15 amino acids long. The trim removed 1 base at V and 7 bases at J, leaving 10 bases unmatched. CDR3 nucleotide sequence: TGTGCCAGCAGCTTAGATCTCAGGACAGGCGTTGAGCAGTACTTC. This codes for CASSLDLRTGVEQYF.

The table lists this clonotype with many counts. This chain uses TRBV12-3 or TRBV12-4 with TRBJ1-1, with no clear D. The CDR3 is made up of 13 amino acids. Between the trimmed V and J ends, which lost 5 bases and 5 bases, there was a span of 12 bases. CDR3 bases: TGTGCCAGCAGTACCCAGGTATTTACTGAAGCTTTCTTT. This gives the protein CASSTQVFTEAFF.

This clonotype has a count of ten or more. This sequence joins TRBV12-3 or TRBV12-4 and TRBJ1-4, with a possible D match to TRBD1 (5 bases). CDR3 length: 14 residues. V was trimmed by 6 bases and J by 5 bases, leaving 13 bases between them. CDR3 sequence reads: CASSPTDGNEKLFF. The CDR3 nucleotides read TGTGCCAGCAGCCCGACAGACGGCAATGAAAAACTGTTTTTT.

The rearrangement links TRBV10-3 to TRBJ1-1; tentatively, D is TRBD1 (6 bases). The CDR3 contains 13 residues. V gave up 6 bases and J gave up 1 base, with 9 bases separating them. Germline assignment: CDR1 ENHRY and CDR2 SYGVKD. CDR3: CAIRRQANTEAFF. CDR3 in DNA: TGTGCCATCAGACGACAGGCGAACACTGAAGCTTTCTTT.

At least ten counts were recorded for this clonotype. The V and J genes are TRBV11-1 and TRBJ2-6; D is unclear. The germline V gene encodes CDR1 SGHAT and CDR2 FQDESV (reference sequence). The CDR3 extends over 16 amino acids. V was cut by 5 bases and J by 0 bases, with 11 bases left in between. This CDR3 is CASSARPGSGANVLTF. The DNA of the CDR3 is TGTGCCAGCAGCGCCAGACCCGGCTCTGGGGCCAACGTCCTGACTTTC. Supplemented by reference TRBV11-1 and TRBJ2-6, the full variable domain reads EAEVAQSPRYKITEKSQAVAFWCDPISGHATLYWYRQILGQGPELLVQFQDESVVDDSQLPKDRFSAERLKGVDSTLKIQPAELGDSAMYLCASSARPGSGANVLTFGAGSRLTVL.